The rows below give T cell receptor beta chains drawn from one sample of a study of tumor-infiltrating lymphocytes in primary liver carcinoma. In TCRdb, the multiplex PCR reads were re-called with MiXCR into one record per CDR3 protein. The sample includes approximately 340,000 distinct CDR3 sequences, about two thirds of them seen just once. The sequenced sample consisted of peripheral blood. These receptors all come from a man aged 40-49 years with primary liver carcinoma and hepatitis B virus infection. Both conserved end residues are part of each CDR3. A D gene is named only where the DNA matches it firmly. Clone size is stated in some rows and not others, as once, few, many or a class when expanded.

CDR3 length	clone size	V gene	D gene	J gene	CDR3 DNA	CDR3 protein
15	many	TRBV4-1	TRBD2	TRBJ2-7	TGCGCCAGCAGCCCACTAGCGACGGAGTCCTACGAGCAGTACTTC	CASSPLATESYEQYF
13	.	TRBV29-1	.	TRBJ2-3	TGCAGTGTTCAACAGAGGAGCACAGATACGCAGTATTTT	CSVQQRSTDTQYF
14	.	TRBV11-2	.	TRBJ2-7	TGTGCCAGCAACTTAGAGGGACGGCTCTACGAGCAGTACTTT	CASNLEGRLYEQYF
16	.	TRBV18	TRBD1	TRBJ1-4	TGTGCCAGCTCACCGGGGACAGGGGCCGAGGTCGAAAAACTGTTTTTT	CASSPGTGAEVEKLFF
14	.	TRBV11-1	.	TRBJ2-1	TGTGCCAGCAGCTATGGACTAACAGGAGATGAGCAGTTCTTC	CASSYGLTGDEQFF
16	.	TRBV5-4	TRBD1	TRBJ2-6	TGTGCCAGCAGTCCGACAGGGATCTCTGGGGCCAACGTCCTGACTTTC	CASSPTGISGANVLTF
14	.	TRBV5-1	TRBD1	TRBJ1-2	TGCGCCAGCAACTTGAACACAGGGGCCTATGGCTACACCTTC	CASNLNTGAYGYTF
15	.	TRBV29-1	TRBD2	TRBJ2-1	TGCAGCGTTCCTCTGGGACTAGGAGTTAGGAGTGAGCAGTTCTTC	CSVPLGLGVRSEQFF
16	.	TRBV11-2	.	TRBJ2-4	TGTGCCAGCTGCCGCGAGCGGAGCTTAGCCAAAAACATTCAGTGCTTC	CASCRERSLAKNIQCF
14	few	TRBV12-3/TRBV12-4	.	TRBJ2-1	TGTGCCAGTAGTCCCAGGAACAGCTACAATGAGGAGTTCTTC	CASSPRNSYNEEFF
12	.	TRBV7-9	.	TRBJ2-3	TGTGTCAGCAGTCACAGCACAGATACGCAGTATTTT	CVSSHSTDTQYF
16	.	TRBV11-1	TRBD2	TRBJ2-1	TGTGCCAGCAGATTAGTTGACAGCGGGAGTGTGAATGAGCAGTTCTTC	CASRLVDSGSVNEQFF
15	few	TRBV10-2	.	TRBJ2-2	TGCGCCAGCAGCTTGACACGGGGGGCGCCCGGGGAGCTGTTTTTT	CASSLTRGAPGELFF
15	.	TRBV4-1	TRBD2	TRBJ2-6	TGCGCCAGCAGCGCTCGGGAGGCTGGGGCCAACGCCCTGACTTTC	CASSAREAGANALTF
15	once	TRBV11-1	TRBD2	TRBJ2-5	TGTGCCAGCCGCTTTGAGACTAGCGGGAGAGAGACCCAATACTTC	CASRFETSGRETQYF
13	.	TRBV30	TRBD1	TRBJ1-2	TGTGCCTGGAGTCGTGGGACAGGGGGCAATTTCACCTTC	CAWSRGTGGNFTF
18	.	TRBV12-5	.	TRBJ2-1	TGTGCTAGTGGTCTTTTCCTCCAGGACCGGCCCTCCTACAATGAGCAGTTCTTC	CASGLFLQDRPSYNEQFF
13	.	TRBV12-3/TRBV12-4	.	TRBJ1-1	TGTGCCAGCAAAACGGGGGTGAACACTGAAGCTCTCTTT	CASKTGVNTEALF
17	.	TRBV11-2	TRBD2	TRBJ2-1	TGTGCCAGCAGCTGGGTTCCGGGACTAGTGGGACGGAATGAGCAGTTCTTC	CASSWVPGLVGRNEQFF
14	.	TRBV11-2	.	TRBJ2-1	TGTGCCAGCAGTCGTTCACTAGCCTACAATGAGCAGTTCTTC	CASSRSLAYNEQFF
15	.	TRBV11-2	TRBD2	TRBJ2-5	TGTGCCAGCAGCTTAGAACTAGCGTCTCAAGAGACCCAGTACTTC	CASSLELASQETQYF
17	.	TRBV11-2	TRBD2	TRBJ2-2	TGTGCCAGCAGCTTAGCCCCCCTAGCGGGAAATGCCGAGGAGTTGTTTTTT	CASSLAPLAGNAEELFF
16	.	TRBV5-4	.	TRBJ2-1	TGTGCCAGCAGTCCGGATTTGGAGGACTACTACAATGGGCAGTTCTTC	CASSPDLEDYYNGQFF
18	many	TRBV28	TRBD1	TRBJ1-4	TGTGCCAGCAGGAGAGACAGGGGGCTAAGTCCTACTAATGAAAAACTGTTTTTT	CASRRDRGLSPTNEKLFF
15	.	TRBV5-1	TRBD2	TRBJ2-1	TGCGCCAGCAGCTTGGTGGCGGGGGTAGACAATGAGCAGTTCTTC	CASSLVAGVDNEQFF
13	.	TRBV11-2	.	TRBJ1-5	TGTGCCAGCAGCTTCGGACGGAATCATCCCCAGCATTTT	CASSFGRNHPQHF
16	few	TRBV2	TRBD1	TRBJ2-3	TGTGCCAGCAGTGTCCGAGACAGGGGGCTCACAGATACGCAGTATTTT	CASSVRDRGLTDTQYF
12	.	TRBV11-2	.	TRBJ1-1	TGTGCTAGCAGAACCACTGTCACTGAAGCTTCCTTT	CASRTTVTEASF
16	many	TRBV29-1	TRBD2	TRBJ2-7	TGCAGCGTCGGCGGACTAGCGGGAGCGGGTTCCTACGAGCAGTACTTC	CSVGGLAGAGSYEQYF